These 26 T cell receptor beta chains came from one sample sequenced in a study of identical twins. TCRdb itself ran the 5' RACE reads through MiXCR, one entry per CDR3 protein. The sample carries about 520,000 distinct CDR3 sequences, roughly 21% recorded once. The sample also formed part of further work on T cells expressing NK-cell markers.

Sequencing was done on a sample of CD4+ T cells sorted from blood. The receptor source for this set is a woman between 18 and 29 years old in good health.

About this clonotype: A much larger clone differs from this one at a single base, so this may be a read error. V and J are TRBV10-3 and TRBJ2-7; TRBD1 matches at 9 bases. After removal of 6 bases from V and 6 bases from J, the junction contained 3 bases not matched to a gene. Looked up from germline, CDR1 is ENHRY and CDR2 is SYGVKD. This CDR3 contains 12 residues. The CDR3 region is CAISPDRGEQYF. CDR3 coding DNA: TGTGCCATCAGCCCGGACAGGGGCGAGCAGTACTTC.

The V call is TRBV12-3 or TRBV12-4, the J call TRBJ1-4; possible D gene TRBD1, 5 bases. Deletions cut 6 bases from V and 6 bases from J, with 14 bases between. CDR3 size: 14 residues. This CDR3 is CASSPGGSYEKLFF. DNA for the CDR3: TGTGCCAGCAGCCCCGGGGGAAGTTATGAAAAACTGTTTTTT.

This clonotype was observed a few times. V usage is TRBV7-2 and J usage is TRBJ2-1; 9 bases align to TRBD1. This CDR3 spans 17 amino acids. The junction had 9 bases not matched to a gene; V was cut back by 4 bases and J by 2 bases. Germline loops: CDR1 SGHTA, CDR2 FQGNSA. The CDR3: CASSSTGQGRTYNEQFF. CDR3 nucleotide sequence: TGTGCCAGCAGCTCGACCGGACAGGGGAGGACCTACAATGAGCAGTTCTTC.

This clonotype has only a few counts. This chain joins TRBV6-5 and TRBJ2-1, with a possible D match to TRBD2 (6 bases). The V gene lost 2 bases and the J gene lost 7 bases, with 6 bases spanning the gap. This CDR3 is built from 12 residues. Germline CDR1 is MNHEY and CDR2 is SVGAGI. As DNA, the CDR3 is TGTGCCAGCAGTTACGGGGGGAATGAGCAGTTCTTC. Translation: CASSYGGNEQFF.

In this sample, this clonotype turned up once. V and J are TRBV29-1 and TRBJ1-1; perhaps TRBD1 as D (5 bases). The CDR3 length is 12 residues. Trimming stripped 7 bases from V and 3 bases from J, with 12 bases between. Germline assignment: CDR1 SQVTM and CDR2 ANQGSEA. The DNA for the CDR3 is TGCAGCGCCCATGGGGCGGACACTGAAGCTTTCTTT. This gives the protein CSAHGADTEAFF.

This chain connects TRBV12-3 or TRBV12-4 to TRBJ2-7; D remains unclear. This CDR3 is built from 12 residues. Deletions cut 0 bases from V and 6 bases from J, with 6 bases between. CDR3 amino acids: CASSLAPSEQYF. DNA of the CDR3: TGTGCCAGCAGTTTAGCCCCCTCCGAGCAGTACTTC.

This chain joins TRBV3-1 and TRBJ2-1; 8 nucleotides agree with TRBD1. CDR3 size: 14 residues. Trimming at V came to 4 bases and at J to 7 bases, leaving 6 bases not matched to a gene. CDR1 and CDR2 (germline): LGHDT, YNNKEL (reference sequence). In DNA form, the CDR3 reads TGTGCCAGCAGCCCCCGGGACAGGTTTAATGAGCAGTTCTTC. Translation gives CASSPRDRFNEQFF.

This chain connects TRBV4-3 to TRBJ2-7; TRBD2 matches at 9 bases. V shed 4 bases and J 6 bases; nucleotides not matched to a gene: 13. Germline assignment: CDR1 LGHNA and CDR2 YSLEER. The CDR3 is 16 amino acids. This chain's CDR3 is CASSPRLAGAEVEQYF. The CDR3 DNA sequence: TGCGCCAGCAGCCCCCGGTTAGCGGGAGCAGAAGTCGAGCAGTACTTC.

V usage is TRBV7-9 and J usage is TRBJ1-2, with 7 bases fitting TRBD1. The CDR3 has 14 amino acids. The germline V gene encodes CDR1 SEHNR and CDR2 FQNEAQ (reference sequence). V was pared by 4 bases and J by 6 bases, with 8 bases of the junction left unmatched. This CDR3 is CASSYPLTGNGYTF. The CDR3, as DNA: TGTGCCAGCAGCTACCCCCTGACAGGGAATGGCTACACCTTC.

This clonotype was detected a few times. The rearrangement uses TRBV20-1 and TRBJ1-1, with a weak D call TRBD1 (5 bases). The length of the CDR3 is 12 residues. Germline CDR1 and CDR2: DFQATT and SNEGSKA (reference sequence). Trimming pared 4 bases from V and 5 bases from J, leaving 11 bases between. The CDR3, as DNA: TGCAGTGCTACAGGGATTGGGACTGAAGCTTTCTTT. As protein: CSATGIGTEAFF.

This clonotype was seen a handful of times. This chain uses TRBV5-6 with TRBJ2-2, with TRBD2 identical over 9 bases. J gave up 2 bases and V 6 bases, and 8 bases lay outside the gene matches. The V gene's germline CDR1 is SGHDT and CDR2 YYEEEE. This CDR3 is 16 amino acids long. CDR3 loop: CASTIGAGGNTGELFF. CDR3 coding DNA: TGTGCCAGCACCATCGGAGCGGGGGGAAACACCGGGGAGCTGTTTTTT.

The CDR3: CSVKHRVILSYNEQFF. The DNA of the CDR3 is TGCAGCGTTAAGCACAGGGTGATACTCTCCTACAATGAGCAGTTCTTC. The J gene is TRBJ2-1, the V gene TRBV29-1, with a possible D match to TRBD1 (6 bases). Germline V gene lookup returns CDR1 SQVTM and CDR2 ANQGSEA. Trimming stripped 5 bases from V and 0 bases from J, with 17 bases between. This CDR3 comprises 16 residues.

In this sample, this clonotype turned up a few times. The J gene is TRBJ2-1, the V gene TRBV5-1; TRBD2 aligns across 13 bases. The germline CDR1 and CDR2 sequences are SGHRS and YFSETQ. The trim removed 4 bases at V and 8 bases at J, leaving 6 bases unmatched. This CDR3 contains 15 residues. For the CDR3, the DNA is TGCGCCAGCAGCCCTGGACTAGCGGGAGAGTATGAGCAGTTCTTC. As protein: CASSPGLAGEYEQFF.

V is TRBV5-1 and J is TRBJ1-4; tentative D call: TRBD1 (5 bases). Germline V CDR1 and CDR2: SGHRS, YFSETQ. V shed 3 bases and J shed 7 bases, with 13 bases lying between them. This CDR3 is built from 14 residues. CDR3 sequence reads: CASSSQGGVEKLFF. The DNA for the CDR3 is TGCGCCAGCAGCTCTCAGGGCGGGGTTGAAAAACTGTTTTTT.

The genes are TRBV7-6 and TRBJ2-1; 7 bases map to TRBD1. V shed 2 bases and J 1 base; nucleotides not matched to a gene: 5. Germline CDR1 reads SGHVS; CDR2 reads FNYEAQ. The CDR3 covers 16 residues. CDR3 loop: CASSLTQGLSYNEQFF. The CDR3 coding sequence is TGTGCCAGCAGCTTAACACAGGGGCTTTCCTACAATGAGCAGTTCTTC.

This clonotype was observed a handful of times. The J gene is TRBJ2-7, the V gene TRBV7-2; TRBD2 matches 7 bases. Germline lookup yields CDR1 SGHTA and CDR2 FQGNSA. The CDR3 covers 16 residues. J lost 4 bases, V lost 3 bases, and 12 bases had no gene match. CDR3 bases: TGTGCCAGCAGCTTGGTAGCGGTGGGGGGGACGTACGAGCAGTACTTC. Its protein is CASSLVAVGGTYEQYF.

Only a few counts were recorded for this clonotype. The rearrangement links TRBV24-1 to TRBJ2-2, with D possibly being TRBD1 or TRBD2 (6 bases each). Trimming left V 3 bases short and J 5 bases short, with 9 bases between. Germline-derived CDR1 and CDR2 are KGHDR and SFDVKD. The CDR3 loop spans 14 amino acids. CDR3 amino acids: CATSDPGATGELFF. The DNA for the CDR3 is TGTGCCACCAGTGATCCGGGGGCGACCGGGGAGCTGTTTTTT.

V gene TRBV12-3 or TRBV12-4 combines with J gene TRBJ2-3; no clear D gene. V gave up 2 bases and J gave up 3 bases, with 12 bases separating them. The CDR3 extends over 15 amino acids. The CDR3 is CASSLFSLRTDTQYF. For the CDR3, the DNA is TGTGCCAGCAGTTTATTCTCACTGAGGACAGATACGCAGTATTTT.

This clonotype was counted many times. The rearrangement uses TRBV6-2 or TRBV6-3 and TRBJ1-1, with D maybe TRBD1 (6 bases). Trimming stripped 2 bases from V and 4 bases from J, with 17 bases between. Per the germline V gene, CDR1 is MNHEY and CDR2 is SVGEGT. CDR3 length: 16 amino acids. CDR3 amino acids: CASSYPTGLGSTEAFF. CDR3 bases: TGTGCCAGCAGTTACCCGACAGGACTTGGGAGCACTGAAGCTTTCTTT.

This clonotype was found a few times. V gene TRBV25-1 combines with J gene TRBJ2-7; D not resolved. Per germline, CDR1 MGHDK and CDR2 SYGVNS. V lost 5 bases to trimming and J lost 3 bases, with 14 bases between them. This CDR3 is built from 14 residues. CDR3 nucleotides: TGTGCCAGCAGTACAAGGGCTTCAGTCTACGAGCAGTACTTC. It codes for CASSTRASVYEQYF.

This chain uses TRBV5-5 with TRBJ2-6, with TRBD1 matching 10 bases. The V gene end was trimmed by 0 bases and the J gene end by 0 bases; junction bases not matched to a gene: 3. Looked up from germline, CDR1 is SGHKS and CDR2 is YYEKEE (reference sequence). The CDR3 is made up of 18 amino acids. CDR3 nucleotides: TGTGCCAGCAGCTTGGCCGGGACAGGGGACTCTGGGGCCAACGTCCTGACTTTC. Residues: CASSLAGTGDSGANVLTF.

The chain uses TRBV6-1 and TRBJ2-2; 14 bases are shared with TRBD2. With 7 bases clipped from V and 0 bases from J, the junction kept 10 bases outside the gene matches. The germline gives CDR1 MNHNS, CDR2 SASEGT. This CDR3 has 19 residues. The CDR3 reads CASTSGLAGGYSNTGELFF. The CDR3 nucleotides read TGTGCCAGCACCAGCGGACTAGCGGGGGGCTACTCGAACACCGGGGAGCTGTTTTTT.

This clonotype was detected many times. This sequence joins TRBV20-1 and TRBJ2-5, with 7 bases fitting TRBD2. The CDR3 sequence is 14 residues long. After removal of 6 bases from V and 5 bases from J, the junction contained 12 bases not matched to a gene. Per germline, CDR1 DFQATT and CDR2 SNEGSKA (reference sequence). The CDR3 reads CSAQRAGEGETQYF. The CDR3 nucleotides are TGCAGTGCCCAGCGGGCGGGAGAGGGGGAGACCCAGTACTTC.

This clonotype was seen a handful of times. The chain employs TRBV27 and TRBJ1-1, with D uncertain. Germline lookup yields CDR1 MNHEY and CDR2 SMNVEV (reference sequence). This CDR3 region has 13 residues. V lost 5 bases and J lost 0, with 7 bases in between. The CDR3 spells CASSAIMNTEAFF. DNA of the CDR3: TGTGCCAGCAGTGCCATAATGAACACTGAAGCTTTCTTT.

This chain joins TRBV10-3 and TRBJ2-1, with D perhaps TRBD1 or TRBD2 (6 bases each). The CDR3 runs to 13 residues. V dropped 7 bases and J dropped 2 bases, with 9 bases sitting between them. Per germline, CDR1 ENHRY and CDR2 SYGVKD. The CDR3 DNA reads TGTGCCATCACCGGGGGCCCCTACAATGAGCAGTTCTTC. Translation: CAITGGPYNEQFF.

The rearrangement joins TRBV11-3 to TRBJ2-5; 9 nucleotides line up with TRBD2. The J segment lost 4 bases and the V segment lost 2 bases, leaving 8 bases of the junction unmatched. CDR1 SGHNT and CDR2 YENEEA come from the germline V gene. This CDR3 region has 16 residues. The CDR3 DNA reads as TGTGCCAGCAGCTTATTCGGCGGGGGGGCTACAGAGACCCAGTACTTC. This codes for CASSLFGGGATETQYF.